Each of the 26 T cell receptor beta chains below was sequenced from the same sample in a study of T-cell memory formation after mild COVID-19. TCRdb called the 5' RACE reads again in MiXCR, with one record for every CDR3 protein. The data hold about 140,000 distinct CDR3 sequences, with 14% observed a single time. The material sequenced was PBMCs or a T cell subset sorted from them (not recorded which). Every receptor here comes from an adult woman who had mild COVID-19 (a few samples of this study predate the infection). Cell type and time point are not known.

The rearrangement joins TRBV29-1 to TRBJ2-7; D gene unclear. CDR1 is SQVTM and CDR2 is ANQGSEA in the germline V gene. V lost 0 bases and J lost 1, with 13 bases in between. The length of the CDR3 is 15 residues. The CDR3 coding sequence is TGCAGCGTTGAAGATCCCTTCCAGCAATCCTACGAGCAGTACTTC. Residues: CSVEDPFQQSYEQYF.

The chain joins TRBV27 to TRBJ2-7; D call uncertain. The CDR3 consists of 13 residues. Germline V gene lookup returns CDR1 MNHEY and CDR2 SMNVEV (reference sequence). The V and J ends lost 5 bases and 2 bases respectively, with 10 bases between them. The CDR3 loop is CASSPSPTYEQYF. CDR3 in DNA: TGTGCCAGCAGTCCCTCACCTACCTACGAGCAGTACTTC.

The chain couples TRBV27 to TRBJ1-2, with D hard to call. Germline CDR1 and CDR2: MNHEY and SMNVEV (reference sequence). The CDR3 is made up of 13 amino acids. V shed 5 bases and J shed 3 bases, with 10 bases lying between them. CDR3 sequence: CASSQFPDYGYTF. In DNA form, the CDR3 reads TGTGCCAGCAGTCAATTCCCCGACTATGGCTACACCTTC.

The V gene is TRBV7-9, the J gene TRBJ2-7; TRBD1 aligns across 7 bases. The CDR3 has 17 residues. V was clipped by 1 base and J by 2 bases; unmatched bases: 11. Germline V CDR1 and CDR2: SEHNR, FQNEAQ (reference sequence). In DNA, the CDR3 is TGTGCCAGCAGCTTAGATCCCCGGGACAGCGGTACCTACGAGCAGTACTTC. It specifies CASSLDPRDSGTYEQYF. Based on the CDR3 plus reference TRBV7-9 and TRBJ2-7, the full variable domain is DTGVSQNPRHKITKRGQNVTFRCDPISEHNRLYWYRQTLGQGPEFLTYFQNEAQLEKSRLLSDRFSAERPKGSFSTLEIQRTEQGDSAMYLCASSLDPRDSGTYEQYFGPGTRLTVT.

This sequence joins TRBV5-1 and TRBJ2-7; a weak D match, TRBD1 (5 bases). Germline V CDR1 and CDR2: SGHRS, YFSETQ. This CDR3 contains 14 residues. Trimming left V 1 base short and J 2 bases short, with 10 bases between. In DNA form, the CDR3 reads TGCGCCAGCAGCTTGAGCTGGGGCCCCTACGAGCAGTACTTC. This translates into CASSLSWGPYEQYF. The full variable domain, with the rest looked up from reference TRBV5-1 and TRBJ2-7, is KAGVTQTPRYLIKTRGQQVTLSCSPISGHRSVSWYQQTPGQGLQFLFEYFSETQRNKGNFPGRFSGRQFSNSRSEMNVSTLELGDSALYLCASSLSWGPYEQYFGPGTRLTVT.

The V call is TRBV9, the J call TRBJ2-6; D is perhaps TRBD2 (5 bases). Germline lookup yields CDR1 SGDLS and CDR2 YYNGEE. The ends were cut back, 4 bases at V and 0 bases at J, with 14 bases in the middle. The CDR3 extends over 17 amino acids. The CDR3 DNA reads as TGTGCCAGCAGCCCGAGGGTCTGGTCCTCTGGGGCCAACGTCCTGACTTTC. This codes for CASSPRVWSSGANVLTF.

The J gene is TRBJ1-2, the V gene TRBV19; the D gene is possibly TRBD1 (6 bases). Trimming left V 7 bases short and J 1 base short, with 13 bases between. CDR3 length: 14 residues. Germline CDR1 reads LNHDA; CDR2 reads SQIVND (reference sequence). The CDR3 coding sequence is TGTGCCAGTAATGGAGCAGGGGTTAACTATGGCTACACCTTC. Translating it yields CASNGAGVNYGYTF.

CDR3 amino acids: CASSLVHPVDTQYF. As DNA, the CDR3 is TGTGCCAGCAGTTTGGTCCACCCGGTGGATACGCAGTATTTT. The V call is TRBV12-3 or TRBV12-4, the J call TRBJ2-3; D not resolved. Trimming left V 3 bases short and J 6 bases short, with 13 bases between. There are 14 residues in the CDR3.

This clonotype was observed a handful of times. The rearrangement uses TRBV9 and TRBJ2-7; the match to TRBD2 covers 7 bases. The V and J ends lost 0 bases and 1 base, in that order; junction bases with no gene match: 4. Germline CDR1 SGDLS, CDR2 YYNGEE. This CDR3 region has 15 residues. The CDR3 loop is CASSVDASGSYEQYF. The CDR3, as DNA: TGTGCCAGCAGCGTAGATGCTAGCGGATCCTACGAGCAGTACTTC.

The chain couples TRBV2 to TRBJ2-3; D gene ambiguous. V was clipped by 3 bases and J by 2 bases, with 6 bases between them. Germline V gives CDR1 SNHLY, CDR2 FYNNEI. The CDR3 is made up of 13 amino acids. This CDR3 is CASSDLITDTQYF. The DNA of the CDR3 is TGTGCCAGCAGTGATCTAATCACAGATACGCAGTATTTT.

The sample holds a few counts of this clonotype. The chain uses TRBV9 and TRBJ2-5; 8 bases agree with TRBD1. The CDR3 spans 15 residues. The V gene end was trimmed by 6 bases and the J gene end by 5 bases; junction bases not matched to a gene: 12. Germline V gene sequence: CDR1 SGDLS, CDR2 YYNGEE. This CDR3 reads CASTAGGEVLETQYF. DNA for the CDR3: TGTGCCAGCACGGCAGGGGGCGAGGTATTGGAGACCCAGTACTTC.

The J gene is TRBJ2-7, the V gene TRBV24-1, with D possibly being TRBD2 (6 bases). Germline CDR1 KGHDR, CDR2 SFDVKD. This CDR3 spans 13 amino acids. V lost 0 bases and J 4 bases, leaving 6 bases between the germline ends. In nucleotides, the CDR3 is TGTGCCACCAGTGATTTGGCGGGATACGAGCAGTACTTC. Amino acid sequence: CATSDLAGYEQYF.

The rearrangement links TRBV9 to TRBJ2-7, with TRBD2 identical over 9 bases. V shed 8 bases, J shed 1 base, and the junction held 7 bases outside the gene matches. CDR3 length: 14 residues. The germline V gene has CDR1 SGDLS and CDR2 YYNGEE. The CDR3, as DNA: TGTGCCAGTTCTAGCGGGACCTTTTCCTACGAGCAGTACTTC. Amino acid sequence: CASSSGTFSYEQYF.

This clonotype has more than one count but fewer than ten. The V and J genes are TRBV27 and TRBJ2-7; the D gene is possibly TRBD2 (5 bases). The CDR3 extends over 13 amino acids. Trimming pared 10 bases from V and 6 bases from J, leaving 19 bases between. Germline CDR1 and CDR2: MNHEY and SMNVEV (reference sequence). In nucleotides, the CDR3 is TGTGCCACCTCCTCGTTCGAGGGTCGCGAGCAGTACTTC. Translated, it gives CATSSFEGREQYF.

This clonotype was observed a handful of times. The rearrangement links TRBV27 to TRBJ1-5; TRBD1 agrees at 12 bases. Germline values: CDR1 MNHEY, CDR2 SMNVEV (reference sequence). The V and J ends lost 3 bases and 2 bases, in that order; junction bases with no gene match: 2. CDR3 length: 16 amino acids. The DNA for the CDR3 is TGTGCCAGCAGTTTCGGGACAGGGGGCGGCAATCAGCCCCAGCATTTT. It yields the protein CASSFGTGGGNQPQHF.

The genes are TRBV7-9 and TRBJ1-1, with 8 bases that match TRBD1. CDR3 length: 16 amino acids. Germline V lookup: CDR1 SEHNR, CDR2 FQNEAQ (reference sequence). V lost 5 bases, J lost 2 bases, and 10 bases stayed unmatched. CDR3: CASSIPRDRPNTEAFF. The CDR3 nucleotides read TGTGCCAGCAGCATACCCCGGGACAGGCCCAACACTGAAGCTTTCTTT.

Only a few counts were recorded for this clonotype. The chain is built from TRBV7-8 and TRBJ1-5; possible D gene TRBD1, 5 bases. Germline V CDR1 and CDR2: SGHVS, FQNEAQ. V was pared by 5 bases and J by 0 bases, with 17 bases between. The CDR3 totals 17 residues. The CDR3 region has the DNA TGTGCCAGCAGCCCAGGGACGGGATGGTATAGCAATCAGCCCCAGCATTTT. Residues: CASSPGTGWYSNQPQHF.

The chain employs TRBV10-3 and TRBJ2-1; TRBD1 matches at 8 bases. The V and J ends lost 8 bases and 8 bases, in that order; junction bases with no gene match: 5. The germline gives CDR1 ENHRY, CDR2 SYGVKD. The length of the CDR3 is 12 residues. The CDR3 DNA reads TGTGCCATCTCTCAGGGGGCGGATGAGCAGTTCTTC. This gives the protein CAISQGADEQFF.

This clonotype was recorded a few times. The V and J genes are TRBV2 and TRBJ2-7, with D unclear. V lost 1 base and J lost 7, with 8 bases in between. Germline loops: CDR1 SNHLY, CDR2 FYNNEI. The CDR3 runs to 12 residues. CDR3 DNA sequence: TGTGCCAGCAGTGAAGTAGGGCAAGAGCAGTACTTC. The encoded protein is CASSEVGQEQYF.

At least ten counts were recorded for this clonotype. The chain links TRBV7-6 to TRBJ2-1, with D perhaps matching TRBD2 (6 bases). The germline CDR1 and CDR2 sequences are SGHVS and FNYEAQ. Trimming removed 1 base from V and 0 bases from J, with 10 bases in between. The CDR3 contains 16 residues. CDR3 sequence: CASSLGFGSSYNEQFF. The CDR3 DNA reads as TGTGCCAGCAGCTTAGGGTTCGGGAGCTCCTACAATGAGCAGTTCTTC.

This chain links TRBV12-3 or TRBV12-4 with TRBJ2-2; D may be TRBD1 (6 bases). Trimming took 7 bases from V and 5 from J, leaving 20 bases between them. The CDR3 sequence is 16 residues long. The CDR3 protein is CASNSFQGRETGELFF. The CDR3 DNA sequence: TGTGCCAGCAACTCATTCCAGGGGCGCGAAACCGGGGAGCTGTTTTTT.

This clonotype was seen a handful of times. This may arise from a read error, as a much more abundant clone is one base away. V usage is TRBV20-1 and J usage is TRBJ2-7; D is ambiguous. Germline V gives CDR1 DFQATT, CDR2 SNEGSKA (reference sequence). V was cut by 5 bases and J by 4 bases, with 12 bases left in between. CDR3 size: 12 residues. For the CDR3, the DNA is TGCAGTGCTCCCTGTGTTGGGTACGAGCAGTACTTC. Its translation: CSAPCVGYEQYF.

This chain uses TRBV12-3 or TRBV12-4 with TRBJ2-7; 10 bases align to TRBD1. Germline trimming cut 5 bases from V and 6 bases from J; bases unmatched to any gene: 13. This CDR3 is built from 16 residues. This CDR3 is CASSTHLGRTGGEQYF. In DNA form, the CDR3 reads TGTGCCAGCAGTACCCACCTCGGACGGACAGGGGGCGAGCAGTACTTC.

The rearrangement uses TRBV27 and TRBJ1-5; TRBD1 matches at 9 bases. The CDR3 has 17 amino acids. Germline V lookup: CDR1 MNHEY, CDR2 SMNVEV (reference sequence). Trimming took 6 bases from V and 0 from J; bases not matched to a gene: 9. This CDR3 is CASSMTQGAYSNQPQHF. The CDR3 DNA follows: TGTGCCAGCAGCATGACACAGGGGGCATATAGCAATCAGCCCCAGCATTTT.

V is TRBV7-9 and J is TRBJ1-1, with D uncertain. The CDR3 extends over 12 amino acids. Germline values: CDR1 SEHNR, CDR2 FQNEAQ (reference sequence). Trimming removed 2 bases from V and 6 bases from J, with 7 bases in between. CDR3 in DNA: TGTGCCAGCAGCTTATCAAGCGCTGAAGCTTTCTTT. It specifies CASSLSSAEAFF.

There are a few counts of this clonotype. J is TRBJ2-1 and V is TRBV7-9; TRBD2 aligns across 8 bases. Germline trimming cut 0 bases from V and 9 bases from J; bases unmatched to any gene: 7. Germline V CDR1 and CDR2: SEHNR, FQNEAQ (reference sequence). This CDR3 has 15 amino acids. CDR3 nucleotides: TGTGCCAGCAGCTTAGCGGAAGCGGGAGTCTTTGAGCAGTTCTTC. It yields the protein CASSLAEAGVFEQFF.